A single sample gave rise to the 27 T cell receptor beta chains below, sequenced in a study of blood T cell repertoires in COVID-19 (dated by TCRdb to the early 2020s). Library creation used the immunoSEQ multiplex PCR assay. The table was pulled from immuneACCESS by TCRdb, which kept in-frame rearrangements only. Such tables lose some clones; where checked, under half of the loss comes from unresolved V genes, and the rest has no known cause. Present in this sample are 25,000 to 30,000 clones, around 88% of which were seen just once. The ten largest clones capture around 17% of the sample. The sample consisted of peripheral blood. The receptors were gathered from a human donor in a cohort sampled during active COVID-19.

This chain uses TRBV7-8 with TRBJ2-5; the D is unclear. Trimming pared 1 base from V and 2 bases from J, leaving 8 bases between. The V gene's germline CDR1 is SGHVS and CDR2 FQNEAQ. CDR3 length: 14 amino acids. CDR3 bases: TGTGCCAGCAGCTTAGACCACTTACAAGAGACCCAGTACTTC. It yields the protein CASSLDHLQETQYF.

The chain uses TRBV19 and TRBJ2-1; 8 bases fit TRBD2. The V segment lost 0 bases and the J segment 3 bases; nucleotides outside the gene matches: 4. The CDR3 is 16 residues long. The V gene's germline CDR1 is LNHDA and CDR2 SQIVND (reference sequence). CDR3 amino acids: CASSIERGAYYNEQFF. The CDR3 DNA reads TGTGCCAGTAGTATAGAGCGGGGGGCTTACTACAATGAGCAGTTCTTC.

The chain uses TRBV5-1 and TRBJ1-3, with TRBD1 matching 9 bases. The CDR3 is made up of 16 amino acids. Germline CDR1 and CDR2: SGHRS and YFSETQ. Germline trimming cut 0 bases from V and 4 bases from J; bases unmatched to any gene: 5. Here the CDR3 reads CASSLDSGTGGNTIYF. The CDR3 DNA reads as TGCGCCAGCAGCTTGGATTCCGGGACAGGGGGAAACACCATATATTTT. Looking up the rest from reference TRBV5-1 and TRBJ1-3 gives the full variable domain: KAGVTQTPRYLIKTRGQQVTLSCSPISGHRSVSWYQQTPGQGLQFLFEYFSETQRNKGNFPGRFSGRQFSNSRSEMNVSTLELGDSALYLCASSLDSGTGGNTIYFGEGSWLTVV.

The rearrangement joins TRBV24-1 to TRBJ2-2; 9 bases are shared with TRBD1. Germline lookup yields CDR1 KGHDR and CDR2 SFDVKD. CDR3 size: 14 residues. Trimming took 3 bases from V and 6 from J; bases not matched to a gene: 1. CDR3: CATSDRTGAGELFF. Here the CDR3 DNA reads TGTGCCACCAGTGATCGGACAGGGGCCGGGGAGCTGTTTTTT.

This chain joins TRBV6-5 and TRBJ1-4; D ambiguous. V was cut by 1 base and J by 5 bases, with 14 bases left in between. Germline V gene lookup returns CDR1 MNHEY and CDR2 SVGAGI. This CDR3 has 16 residues. CDR3 in amino acids: CASSYYPMEENEKLFF. CDR3 DNA: TGTGCCAGCAGTTACTATCCTATGGAGGAGAATGAAAAACTGTTTTTT.

The sample holds a few counts of this clone. The J gene is TRBJ2-2, the V gene TRBV27, with D maybe TRBD2 (7 bases). V shed 7 bases and J shed 5 bases, with 26 bases lying between them. The CDR3 is made up of 18 amino acids. Per the germline V gene, CDR1 is MNHEY and CDR2 is SMNVEV (reference sequence). The DNA of the CDR3 is TGTGCCAGCACCCCTTTCCTCGTGACCGGGGGGCCGACCGGGGAGCTGTTTTTT. Translated: CASTPFLVTGGPTGELFF.

CDR3 nucleotide sequence: TGTGCCAGCAGCCTGGACAGAAACACCGGGGAGCTGTTTTTT. Amino acid sequence: CASSLDRNTGELFF. The V and J genes are TRBV3-1 (or the pseudogene TRBV3-2) and TRBJ2-2; perhaps TRBD1 as D (6 bases). The CDR3 covers 14 residues. Germline lookup yields CDR1 LGHDT and CDR2 YNNKEL (reference sequence). With 4 bases removed from V and 2 bases from J, the gap between germline ends came to 8 bases.

This clone was seen a few times. The chain uses TRBV4-3 and TRBJ2-2, with 7 bases lining up with TRBD1. Germline V gene sequence: CDR1 LGHNA, CDR2 YSLEER. The CDR3 length is 16 residues. The V gene end was trimmed by 6 bases and the J gene end by 0 bases; junction bases not matched to a gene: 7. Here the CDR3 reads CASRRSGTANTGELFF. For the CDR3, the DNA is TGCGCCAGCAGACGGTCCGGGACAGCGAACACCGGGGAGCTGTTTTTT.

V and J are TRBV29-1 and TRBJ1-4, with TRBD1 identical over 8 bases. The germline CDR1 and CDR2 sequences are SQVTM and ANQGSEA. The V gene end was trimmed by 5 bases and the J gene end by 8 bases; junction bases not matched to a gene: 10. The CDR3 is 14 amino acids. The CDR3 sequence is CSVRRQGPGEKLFF. Here the CDR3 DNA reads TGCAGCGTTCGTAGACAGGGGCCAGGGGAAAAACTGTTTTTT.

The genes are TRBV10-3 and TRBJ1-1; 7 nucleotides align to TRBD1. Germline lookup yields CDR1 ENHRY and CDR2 SYGVKD. The CDR3 length is 17 residues. Germline trimming cut 5 bases from V and 0 bases from J; bases unmatched to any gene: 12. CDR3 sequence reads: CAISYQTGVAMNTEAFF. The DNA for the CDR3 is TGTGCCATCAGTTACCAAACAGGGGTAGCCATGAACACTGAAGCTTTCTTT.

This clone has only one observation. The chain employs TRBV25-1 and TRBJ1-5; a possible D gene is TRBD1 (5 bases). Per germline, CDR1 MGHDK and CDR2 SYGVNS. This CDR3 contains 15 residues. Trimming took 5 bases from V and 2 from J, leaving 13 bases between them. CDR3: CASSPQGEGNQPQHF. The DNA for the CDR3 is TGTGCCAGCAGTCCCCAGGGTGAGGGCAATCAGCCCCAGCATTTT.

This clone was seen once. The chain carries TRBV6-6 and TRBJ2-4; D is unclear. The CDR3 runs to 17 residues. V gave up 5 bases and J gave up 0 bases, with 17 bases separating them. Looked up from germline, CDR1 is MNHNY and CDR2 is SVGAGI (reference sequence). The DNA for the CDR3 is TGTGCCAGCAGTCTCCTCCCCCAGGCTGTAGCCAAAAACATTCAGTACTTC. Amino acid sequence: CASSLLPQAVAKNIQYF.

The rearrangement joins TRBV11-2 to TRBJ2-3; D not certain. Germline CDR1 reads SGHAT; CDR2 reads FQNNGV. V was cut by 0 bases and J by 5 bases, with 9 bases left in between. This CDR3 contains 14 residues. The chain's CDR3 is CASSLDRVKDTQYF. In DNA, the CDR3 is TGTGCCAGCAGCTTAGATCGAGTAAAAGATACGCAGTATTTT.

CDR3: CASSGGTGVDNEKLFF. The CDR3 coding sequence is TGTGCCAGCTCAGGAGGGACAGGGGTCGATAATGAAAAACTGTTTTTT. This sequence joins TRBV18 and TRBJ1-4; 10 bases are a match to TRBD1. Germline assignment: CDR1 KGHSH and CDR2 LQKENI. The ends lost 5 bases at V and 4 bases at J; junction bases unmatched: 7. CDR3 size: 16 residues.

This CDR3 is CASSFSSGRAVGQETQYF. The CDR3 nucleotides are TGTGCCAGCAGTTTTAGTAGCGGGAGGGCTGTTGGACAAGAGACCCAGTACTTC. This chain links TRBV6-2 or TRBV6-3 with TRBJ2-5; 11 positions agree with TRBD2. There are 18 residues in the CDR3. After removal of 4 bases from V and 2 bases from J, the junction contained 12 bases not matched to a gene. Germline-derived CDR1 and CDR2 are MNHEY and SVGEGT.

The chain joins TRBV19 to TRBJ2-1; TRBD1 matches 7 bases. Germline lookup yields CDR1 LNHDA and CDR2 SQIVND (reference sequence). Trimming at V came to 6 bases and at J to 0 bases, leaving 8 bases not matched to a gene. This CDR3 has 16 amino acids. In DNA form, the CDR3 reads TGTGCCAGTAGCCCCCGGGCAGGGGGCTCCTACAATGAGCAGTTCTTC. Amino acid sequence: CASSPRAGGSYNEQFF.

V is TRBV19 and J is TRBJ2-2, with D possibly TRBD2 on 6 matching bases. The V end was cut by 6 bases, the J end by 5 bases, with 10 bases between. The CDR3 totals 13 residues. Germline loops: CDR1 LNHDA, CDR2 SQIVND (reference sequence). This CDR3 reads CASRAEGTGELFF. The DNA for the CDR3 is TGTGCCAGTAGAGCGGAGGGGACCGGGGAGCTGTTTTTT.

V usage is TRBV28 and J usage is TRBJ1-5, with D possibly matching TRBD1 (5 bases). The CDR3 consists of 13 residues. CDR1 is MDHEN, CDR2 SYDVKM, per germline. V lost 8 bases and J 2 bases, leaving 10 bases between the germline ends. CDR3 nucleotides: TGTGCCAGCCAACTCAGGGGCAATCAGCCCCAGCATTTT. Translated, it gives CASQLRGNQPQHF.

This clone was observed a few times. This chain connects TRBV4-1 to TRBJ1-5; no firm D call. Germline V lookup: CDR1 MGHRA, CDR2 YSYEKL. CDR3 length equals 13 residues. V was trimmed by 4 bases and J by 4 bases, leaving 8 bases between them. The CDR3 nucleotides are TGCGCCAGCAGCCCAGACATTAATCAGCCCCAGCATTTT. Its translation is CASSPDINQPQHF.

The genes are TRBV18 and TRBJ2-5; 7 positions match TRBD1. The CDR3 spans 13 residues. With V trimmed by 4 bases and J by 5 bases, 4 bases remained unmatched. Germline CDR1 and CDR2: KGHSH and LQKENI. The CDR3 DNA follows: TGTGCCAGCTCACGCACAGGGGATGAGACCCAGTACTTC. This codes for CASSRTGDETQYF.

This rearrangement joins TRBV7-8 to TRBJ1-6; the D gene is possibly TRBD1 (6 bases). V gave up 2 bases and J gave up 7 bases, with 18 bases separating them. The germline gives CDR1 SGHVS, CDR2 FQNEAQ. There are 17 residues in the CDR3. The CDR3, as DNA: TGTGCCAGCAGCTTAAGGGGGTCCGTAAATGGGAATTCACCCCTCCACTTT. This encodes CASSLRGSVNGNSPLHF.

V gene TRBV6-5 combines with J gene TRBJ1-4; a possible D gene is TRBD1 (5 bases). The CDR3 totals 16 residues. The V end lost 0 bases, the J end lost 8 bases, and 16 bases lay between the germline ends. Germline lookup yields CDR1 MNHEY and CDR2 SVGAGI. DNA for the CDR3: TGTGCCAGCAGTTACTCCCTCGCACAGGTCGGAGAAAAACTGTTTTTT. The encoded protein is CASSYSLAQVGEKLFF.

The chain combines TRBV4-2 with TRBJ1-3; 7 bases fit TRBD1. CDR3 length: 15 residues. Germline CDR1 LGHNA, CDR2 YNFKEQ. Trimming removed 3 bases from V and 5 bases from J; junction bases left unmatched: 7. The CDR3 DNA reads TGTGCCAGCAGCCAGGACCGACAGGGAAGAAACACCATATATTTT. Its translation: CASSQDRQGRNTIYF.

The chain combines TRBV19 with TRBJ2-1; 10 bases map to TRBD2. CDR1 is LNHDA, CDR2 SQIVND, per germline (reference sequence). Trimming took 3 bases from V and 4 from J; bases not matched to a gene: 3. The CDR3 is 15 amino acids. The CDR3 DNA sequence: TGTGCCAGTAGTATGCAGCGGGGGGGATACAATGAGCAGTTCTTC. The encoded protein is CASSMQRGGYNEQFF.

This clone was observed once. The rearrangement links TRBV5-1 to TRBJ2-3; D gene ambiguous. Trimming removed 0 bases at V and 1 base at J, with 9 bases between. The germline V gene encodes CDR1 SGHRS and CDR2 YFSETQ. The CDR3 is 15 amino acids. CDR3 loop: CASSLGRYGTDTQYF. The CDR3 coding sequence is TGCGCCAGCAGCTTGGGCAGGTATGGCACAGATACGCAGTATTTT.

A few counts support this clone. The chain links TRBV6-2 or TRBV6-3 to TRBJ2-1; TRBD1 matches at 8 bases. Germline CDR1 and CDR2: MNHEY and SVGEGT. The CDR3 is made up of 17 amino acids. V trimming: 2 bases; J trimming: 1 base; junction bases outside the gene matches: 7. The CDR3 is CASSYRPGGASYNEQFF. In DNA form, the CDR3 reads TGTGCCAGCAGTTACCGCCCAGGGGGCGCATCCTACAATGAGCAGTTCTTC.

CDR3 sequence reads: CASSEGGRAYNEQFF. In nucleotides, the CDR3 is TGCGCCAGCAGCGAGGGAGGAAGGGCCTACAATGAGCAGTTCTTC. The gene calls are TRBV10-1 and TRBJ2-1; D may be TRBD2 (6 bases). V was cut by 6 bases and J by 2 bases, with 14 bases left in between. Looked up from germline, CDR1 is WNHNN and CDR2 is SYGVQD (reference sequence). The length of the CDR3 is 15 residues.